The 25 T cell receptor beta chains reported below all come from one sample, sequenced in a study of blood T cell repertoires in COVID-19. Generated by immunoSEQ multiplex PCR, the TCRdb table keeps only in-frame clones and is missing some. The sample yields nearly 95,000 clones, about 89% seen once. Sequenced sample: peripheral blood. These receptors originate from a human donor with acute or convalescent COVID-19. The donor label of this sample is uncertain.

The V gene is TRBV4-1, the J gene TRBJ2-7; 12 positions match TRBD2. The CDR3 sequence is 17 residues long. CDR1 MGHRA and CDR2 YSYEKL come from the germline V gene. Trimming cost V 4 bases and J 4 bases; bases outside gene matches: 11. The CDR3 coding sequence is TGCGCCAGCAGCCGGGTAATAGGACTAGCGGGGAGATACGAGCAGTACTTC. Translated: CASSRVIGLAGRYEQYF.

The gene calls are TRBV3-1 (or the pseudogene TRBV3-2) and TRBJ2-5; D is perhaps TRBD2 (5 bases). V was pared by 0 bases and J by 5 bases, with 13 bases between. This CDR3 contains 15 residues. Germline assignment: CDR1 LGHDT and CDR2 YNNKEL (reference sequence). CDR3 sequence (DNA): TGTGCCAGCAGCCAAGATACACTGGAGGAGGAGACCCAGTACTTC. It specifies CASSQDTLEEETQYF.

The V gene is TRBV4-1, the J gene TRBJ1-3; D gene ambiguous. Germline CDR1 is MGHRA and CDR2 is YSYEKL. The CDR3 consists of 12 residues. V lost 0 bases, J lost 7 bases, and 4 bases lay in between. Here the CDR3 DNA reads TGCGCCAGCAGCCAAGATAGTAACACCATATATTTT. Residues: CASSQDSNTIYF.

The rearrangement links TRBV9 to TRBJ1-3, with 9 bases identical to TRBD1. CDR1 and CDR2 (germline): SGDLS, YYNGEE. Trimming cost V 2 bases and J 0 bases; bases outside gene matches: 3. The CDR3 is 16 amino acids. Here the CDR3 DNA reads TGTGCCAGCAGCGTGGGGACAGGGAGCTCTGGAAACACCATATATTTT. This codes for CASSVGTGSSGNTIYF.

The chain recombines TRBV11-3 with TRBJ2-7, with D possibly TRBD2 on 7 matching bases. The CDR3 is 14 residues long. V lost 2 bases and J 5 bases, leaving 13 bases between the germline ends. Germline CDR1 reads SGHNT; CDR2 reads YENEEA. Written as DNA, the CDR3 is TGTGCCAGCAGCTTAATGGGGGGGGGCCACGAGCAGTACTTC. Its translation: CASSLMGGGHEQYF.

The chain uses TRBV5-1 and TRBJ1-5; TRBD1 matches at 9 bases. The germline gives CDR1 SGHRS, CDR2 YFSETQ. V was clipped by 0 bases and J by 6 bases; unmatched bases: 4. The CDR3 contains 15 residues. In DNA form, the CDR3 reads TGCGCCAGCAGCTTGGAACAGGGGGCAGGTCAGCCCCAGCATTTT. Encoded protein: CASSLEQGAGQPQHF.

The rearrangement links TRBV12-3 or TRBV12-4 to TRBJ2-7; 8 nucleotides agree with TRBD1. The CDR3 is made up of 12 amino acids. V was pared by 5 bases and J by 7 bases, with 4 bases of the junction left unmatched. In nucleotides, the CDR3 is TGTGCCAGCAGTGGGACAGGACGAGAGCAGTACTTC. Amino acid sequence: CASSGTGREQYF.

V and J are TRBV6-1 and TRBJ2-7; TRBD2 agrees at 15 bases. This CDR3 is 15 amino acids long. The trim removed 7 bases at V and 4 bases at J, leaving 5 bases unmatched. Germline V gene data show CDR1 as MNHNS and CDR2 as SASEGT. CDR3 bases: TGTGCCAGCACCGGGACTAGCGGGGGGCCATACGAGCAGTACTTC. Translation: CASTGTSGGPYEQYF.

The J gene is TRBJ2-2, the V gene TRBV7-2; TRBD1 might be the D (6 bases). The CDR3 contains 14 residues. V was clipped by 1 base and J by 7 bases, with 10 bases between them. Germline V gives CDR1 SGHTA, CDR2 FQGNSA. CDR3 protein: CASSLERGYGELFF. Written as DNA, the CDR3 is TGTGCCAGCAGCTTAGAAAGGGGGTACGGGGAGCTGTTTTTT.

The V call is TRBV4-3, the J call TRBJ2-2, with 8 bases lining up with TRBD2. Per germline, CDR1 LGHNA and CDR2 YSLEER. The CDR3 is made up of 14 amino acids. Germline trimming cut 1 base from V and 6 bases from J; bases unmatched to any gene: 1. CDR3: CASSQGLASGELFF. CDR3 DNA sequence: TGCGCCAGCAGCCAAGGACTAGCGTCCGGGGAGCTGTTTTTT.

The V gene is TRBV7-8, the J gene TRBJ1-2; perhaps TRBD1 as D (6 bases). This CDR3 region has 15 residues. The germline V and J ends were trimmed by 1 base and 4 bases, with 13 bases remaining between them. CDR1 SGHVS and CDR2 FQNEAQ come from the germline V gene. The CDR3: CASSLVGDTTYGYTF. The DNA for the CDR3 is TGTGCCAGCAGCTTAGTGGGGGACACCACCTATGGCTACACCTTC.

The chain recombines TRBV19 with TRBJ1-2; maybe TRBD1 (5 bases). The CDR3 length is 15 residues. V was clipped by 4 bases and J by 5 bases, with 17 bases between them. Germline CDR1 is LNHDA and CDR2 is SQIVND (reference sequence). The chain's CDR3 is CASSTIGHLKYGYTF. The CDR3 region has the DNA TGTGCCAGTAGTACTATCGGACACCTGAAGTATGGCTACACCTTC.

The CDR3 DNA is TGTGCCAGCGGGGGGACCTACAATGAGCAGTTCTTC. Protein product: CASGGTYNEQFF. This chain connects TRBV28 to TRBJ2-1; possible D gene TRBD2, 6 bases. Germline V gene data show CDR1 as MDHEN and CDR2 as SYDVKM. The CDR3 has 12 residues. With 8 bases removed from V and 2 bases from J, the gap between germline ends came to 7 bases.

This clone showed up just once. The chain couples TRBV6-5 to TRBJ2-7; 8 bases align to TRBD1. Germline CDR1 and CDR2: MNHEY and SVGAGI. After removal of 6 bases from V and 4 bases from J, the junction contained 8 bases not matched to a gene. CDR3 size: 14 residues. The CDR3 loop is CASRRTGKNYEQYF. The CDR3 DNA reads as TGTGCCAGCAGGAGGACAGGGAAGAATTACGAGCAGTACTTC.

The chain combines TRBV28 with TRBJ2-7, with 11 positions matching TRBD1. CDR3 length: 14 residues. The germline gives CDR1 MDHEN, CDR2 SYDVKM. V lost 8 bases and J lost 6; bases outside the gene matches: 9. The CDR3 reads CASRGQGVRSEQYF. CDR3 DNA: TGTGCCAGCCGGGGACAGGGGGTGAGGTCCGAGCAGTACTTC.

The rearrangement uses TRBV7-9 and TRBJ1-2; D gene uncertain. This CDR3 is built from 15 residues. The V end lost 2 bases, the J end lost 0 bases, and 10 bases lay between the germline ends. CDR1 is SEHNR and CDR2 is FQNEAQ in the germline V gene (reference sequence). CDR3 residues: CASSLKSGSNYGYTF. As DNA, the CDR3 is TGTGCCAGCAGCTTAAAGTCGGGTTCTAACTATGGCTACACCTTC.

This clone appeared a few times. The chain carries TRBV27 and TRBJ2-2; tentatively, D is TRBD2 (7 bases). V shed 9 bases and J shed 4 bases, with 18 bases lying between them. The germline V gene encodes CDR1 MNHEY and CDR2 SMNVEV (reference sequence). CDR3 size: 15 residues. The CDR3 loop is CASGRKGGGTGELFF. The DNA of the CDR3 is TGTGCCAGTGGGAGAAAGGGGGGGGGCACCGGGGAGCTGTTTTTT.

The chain couples TRBV4-2 to TRBJ1-1; D remains unclear. V was clipped by 4 bases and J by 0 bases, with 12 bases between them. CDR1 is LGHNA, CDR2 YNFKEQ, per germline. The CDR3 has 15 residues. CDR3 sequence reads: CASSRRLTMNTEAFF. As DNA, the CDR3 is TGTGCCAGCAGCCGTCGGTTGACTATGAACACTGAAGCTTTCTTT.

The chain couples TRBV7-3 to TRBJ2-1, with 7 positions matching TRBD2. Losses at the gene ends were 5 bases for V and 10 bases for J; bases not matched to a gene: 8. Germline loops: CDR1 SGHTA, CDR2 FQGTGA. The CDR3 totals 13 residues. The CDR3 is CASSVKTGGEQFF. CDR3 nucleotide sequence: TGTGCCAGCAGCGTAAAAACGGGGGGAGAGCAGTTCTTC.

This clone turned up a few times. The chain has TRBV6-5 and TRBJ1-2, with 7 positions matching TRBD1. Germline-derived CDR1 and CDR2 are MNHEY and SVGAGI. Trimming at V came to 0 bases and at J to 4 bases, leaving 5 bases not matched to a gene. This CDR3 spans 15 amino acids. CDR3 in amino acids: CASSYSRGPSYGYTF. The CDR3 coding sequence is TGTGCCAGCAGTTACTCGAGGGGGCCATCCTATGGCTACACCTTC.

The CDR3 sequence is CASSFRGSSYNEQFF. CDR3 DNA: TGTGCCAGCAGTTTTCGGGGGAGCTCCTACAATGAGCAGTTCTTC. The chain uses TRBV28 and TRBJ2-1, with TRBD2 as a possible D gene (6 bases). This CDR3 spans 15 amino acids. Trimming cost V 3 bases and J 0 bases, with 9 bases left between them. The V gene's germline CDR1 is MDHEN and CDR2 SYDVKM.

The chain carries TRBV19 and TRBJ2-7; D may be TRBD1 (6 bases). V shed 6 bases and J shed 6 bases, with 12 bases lying between them. CDR1 and CDR2 (germline): LNHDA, SQIVND (reference sequence). The CDR3 totals 12 residues. CDR3 sequence: CASRQGFTEQYF. CDR3 sequence (DNA): TGTGCCAGTAGACAGGGCTTCACCGAGCAGTACTTC.

The chain joins TRBV7-2 to TRBJ2-1, with 7 bases aligning to TRBD1. V lost 5 bases and J lost 2; bases outside the gene matches: 9. Germline V gene data show CDR1 as SGHTA and CDR2 as FQGNSA. The CDR3 has 16 amino acids. CDR3 coding DNA: TGTGCCAGCAGCCCTTGGCCGGGACAGCCCTACAATGAGCAGTTCTTC. It is translated as CASSPWPGQPYNEQFF.

The V gene is TRBV5-6, the J gene TRBJ1-2; D uncertain. The ends were cut back, 0 bases at V and 6 bases at J, with 6 bases in the middle. Germline CDR1 and CDR2: SGHDT and YYEEEE. The CDR3 totals 12 residues. CDR3 protein: CASSLGDNGYTF. The CDR3 bases are TGTGCCAGCAGCTTGGGAGATAATGGCTACACCTTC.

This clone appeared a single time. The chain links TRBV5-3 to TRBJ1-1; D is possibly TRBD1 (5 bases). Being an ORF, TRBV5-3 has a function that is uncertain. V dropped 4 bases and J dropped 1 base, with 14 bases sitting between them. The CDR3 length is 15 residues. DNA for the CDR3: TGTGCCAGAAGCCGCCCGGGGGGAAGGAACACTGAAGCTTTCTTT. It translates to CARSRPGGRNTEAFF.